The T cell receptor beta chain under discussion was sequenced for a study of T cell responses to AZD1222 COVID-19 vaccine. Whole-study results and caveats: Clonal diversity was possibly underestimated, and the donors were mostly white British, with more females. There were vaccine-associated CD4 TCRs across spike, dominant at 160-218 and 743-854. An increase in Spike-specific TCR breadth and depth was observed after two AZD1222 doses.

Concerning this clone: Antigen: not known.

The V and J ends lost 3 bases and 0 bases respectively, with 15 bases between them. Looked up from germline, CDR1 is DFQATT and CDR2 is SNEGSKA (reference sequence). CDR3 length: 16 residues. Profiled with immunoSEQ multiplex PCR; TCRdb holds only in-frame clones, not every one. The repertoire holds 130,000 to 150,000 clones, with roughly 86% as singletons. The receptor's source is an adult who received the MenACWY meningococcal vaccine as a control. The source material was peripheral blood, sampled 28 days after the second dose of the MenACWY control vaccine. The chain joins TRBV20-1 to TRBJ2-1; D not resolved. The CDR3 spells CSASGQVLSSYNEQFF. As DNA, the CDR3 is TGCAGTGCTAGTGGGCAGGTCCTTAGCTCCTACAATGAGCAGTTCTTC.